This T cell receptor (beta chain) derives from a study of cytomegalovirus exposure and HLA in healthy donors. The V gene end was trimmed by 1 base and the J gene end by 2 bases; junction bases not matched to a gene: 7. The CDR3 extends over 17 amino acids. Germline CDR1 reads SGHRS; CDR2 reads YFSETQ. Concerning this clone: Its antigen is not known.

The PCR made use of 60 Vbeta and 13 Jbeta primers. Measured with immunoSEQ multiplex PCR; TCRdb has only the in-frame clones, and not every one. The repertoire includes 150,000 or so clones, around 77% of them detected once, and approximately 4.5% sits in the top ten. Findings and caveats of the study: In a later analysis, an Asian-associated ancestry cluster reportedly showed fewer N-insertions than the roughly 730-donor mean. A later examination showed that TCR association rates differed by HLA locus, with DRB1 most and HLA-C fewest.

Sample: PBMCs. This clonotype originated in a male donor in good health and CMV-seropositive. The gene calls are TRBV5-1 and TRBJ2-7, with 12 bases identical to TRBD2. The CDR3 loop is CASSLRSASGRAYEQYF. The CDR3 DNA reads as TGCGCCAGCAGCTTGCGGTCAGCTAGCGGGAGGGCCTACGAGCAGTACTTC.